Listed below are T cell receptor beta chains from one sample, sequenced in a study of cytomegalovirus exposure and HLA in healthy donors. The assay was immunoSEQ multiplex PCR, and TCRdb's table has in-frame clones only and misses some. Of 70,000 to 95,000 clones listed, around 82% are singletons. Sequenced sample: PBMCs. The receptors derive from a man younger than 30 in good health and CMV-seronegative. The CDR3 runs from the conserved cysteine through the conserved F or W.

j_call | v_call | cdr3_aa
TRBJ1-1 | TRBV5-1 | CASSLGPGQCAFF
TRBJ1-1 | TRBV28 | CASSSLGQLNTEAFF
TRBJ1-2 | TRBV4-2 | CASSQEVHWTGLNGYTF
TRBJ1-5 | TRBV6-6 | CASSYSGLEQPQHF
TRBJ1-1 | TRBV28 | CASTSRSGGDTEAFF
TRBJ2-7 | TRBV7-9 | CASPTGTYEQYF
TRBJ1-3 | TRBV10-3 | CAISESGDTIYF
TRBJ2-1 | TRBV2 | CASSRQGATVGNEQFF
TRBJ1-6 | TRBV5-1 | CASSPTEGGNSPLHF
TRBJ2-3 | TRBV7-2 | CASSLGLAGVTQYF
TRBJ2-1 | TRBV6-1 | CASSEGGLGSYNEQFF
TRBJ2-3 | TRBV19 | CASSISGGPDTQYF
TRBJ1-2 | TRBV7-6 | CASSLEVRGFGYTF
TRBJ2-7 | TRBV6-5 | CASSLTGSYEQYF
TRBJ2-7 | TRBV11-2 | CASSWGGDEQYF
TRBJ1-1 | TRBV27 | CASSRGVGTEAFF
TRBJ2-7 | TRBV11-2 | CASSLDLYGRVGYEQYF
TRBJ1-4 | TRBV11-2 | CASSLVPGKLFF
TRBJ2-7 | TRBV6-1 | CASTRDRNYEQYF
TRBJ2-5 | TRBV5-1 | CASSFGGAGGQETQYF
TRBJ2-5 | TRBV5-4 | CASSSRGGGETQYF
TRBJ2-7 | TRBV6-5 | CASSTLYEQYF
TRBJ1-5 | TRBV18 | CASSPGTGGHQPQHF
TRBJ2-3 | TRBV6-5 | CASSYSEGSADTQYF
TRBJ1-3 | TRBV30 | CAWSRVQGVSGNTIYF
TRBJ1-2 | TRBV2 | CASIQGWYGYTF
TRBJ1-1 | TRBV6-5 | CASLGRGGEAFF
TRBJ2-7 | TRBV6-5 | CASRTAGGKGYEQYF
TRBJ1-3 | TRBV6-1 | CASSDDRTGLISGNTIYF